A single sample is the source of the 5 T cell receptor beta chains below, sequenced in a study of T-cell memory formation after mild COVID-19. Each CDR3 protein gets one entry after TCRdb re-called the 5' RACE reads with MiXCR. The sample records about 130,000 distinct CDR3 sequences, about 17% being singletons. Sequenced: PBMCs or a T cell subset sorted from them (not recorded which). These receptors were collected from an adult woman who had mild COVID-19 (a few samples of this study predate the infection). Cell type and time point are not known.

This chain connects TRBV4-2 to TRBJ1-5; D unclear. V was trimmed by 0 bases and J by 5 bases, leaving 14 bases between them. The CDR3 covers 16 residues. Germline V gives CDR1 LGHNA, CDR2 YNFKEQ. Here the CDR3 DNA reads TGTGCCAGCAGCCAAGAACGGAACCTGGCTTATCAGCCCCAGCATTTT. Protein sequence: CASSQERNLAYQPQHF.

The chain uses TRBV24-1 and TRBJ2-1, with 9 bases identical to TRBD1. The CDR3 sequence is 19 residues long. The V gene's germline CDR1 is KGHDR and CDR2 SFDVKD. The J segment lost 4 bases and the V segment lost 2 bases, leaving 14 bases of the junction unmatched. The CDR3 region is CATSDSLGSDRGSYNEQFF. The CDR3, as DNA: TGTGCCACCAGTGATTCCCTTGGGTCGGACAGGGGATCGTACAATGAGCAGTTCTTC.

Written as DNA, the CDR3 is TGTGCTAGTGGTTTGCCACAAGAGAACACTGAAGCTTTCTTT. As protein: CASGLPQENTEAFF. The genes are TRBV12-5 and TRBJ1-1; D call uncertain. Germline V CDR1 and CDR2: LGHNT, FRNRAP. The ends were cut back, 2 bases at V and 1 base at J, with 8 bases in the middle. The CDR3 has 14 residues.

V and J are TRBV11-2 and TRBJ1-6; tentatively, D is TRBD1 (6 bases). The germline V and J ends were trimmed by 4 bases and 2 bases, with 9 bases remaining between them. Germline V gene sequence: CDR1 SGHAT, CDR2 FQNNGV. The CDR3 contains 15 residues. The CDR3 region is CASSSRQAYNSPLHF. The CDR3 nucleotides read TGTGCCAGCAGCTCCAGACAGGCCTATAATTCACCCCTCCACTTT.

The rearrangement uses TRBV25-1 and TRBJ2-1; 7 nucleotides align to TRBD2. The CDR3 totals 15 residues. J gave up 8 bases and V 1 base, and 8 bases lay outside the gene matches. CDR1 is MGHDK and CDR2 is SYGVNS in the germline V gene. The CDR3 coding sequence is TGTGCCAGCAGTGAATGGGGGGGTAGTTCATATGAGCAGTTCTTC. Its protein is CASSEWGGSSYEQFF.